This entry lists 10 T cell receptor beta chains sequenced from one sample in a study of blood T cells in healthy people across ages. The authors ran a second PCR of roughly 6 to 12 cycles using a sample-barcoded 5' primer and a J-beta primer mix. TCRdb re-analysed the 5' RACE reads in MiXCR, keeping a single row per CDR3 protein. This table has 1.5 million to 2 million distinct CDR3 sequences, about 31% appearing once. Material for sequencing was blood. The receptors were gathered from a woman younger than 45 in good health.

This clonotype has only a few counts. The chain has TRBV20-1 and TRBJ2-7, with D perhaps assigned TRBD1 or TRBD2 (5 bases each). The V end lost 4 bases, the J end lost 2 bases, and 30 bases lay between the germline ends. This CDR3 has 19 amino acids. CDR1 is DFQATT and CDR2 is SNEGSKA in the germline V gene (reference sequence). The DNA of the CDR3 is TGCAGTGCTAACGAACTCGGCAGGGAACTAGTCGGAGGTACCTACGAGCAGTACTTC. Protein product: CSANELGRELVGGTYEQYF.

This chain uses TRBV12-3 or TRBV12-4 with TRBJ2-2; D might be TRBD1 (5 bases). This CDR3 region has 14 residues. V gave up 8 bases and J gave up 5 bases, with 15 bases separating them. The CDR3 loop reads CASGAGHETGELFF. The DNA for the CDR3 is TGTGCCAGCGGGGCCGGGCACGAAACCGGGGAGCTGTTTTTT.

The V gene is TRBV7-9, the J gene TRBJ2-1; 8 nucleotides line up with TRBD2. There are 17 residues in the CDR3. The V and J ends lost 2 bases and 2 bases, in that order; junction bases with no gene match: 8. Germline CDR1 is SEHNR and CDR2 is FQNEAQ (reference sequence). Written as DNA, the CDR3 is TGTGCCAGCAGCTTATTCGGGGGGGCTAGAACCTACAATGAGCAGTTCTTC. Encoded protein: CASSLFGGARTYNEQFF.

This clonotype was observed a handful of times. This chain joins TRBV28 and TRBJ2-7, with D hard to call. Germline assignment: CDR1 MDHEN and CDR2 SYDVKM. Trimming removed 5 bases at V and 3 bases at J, with 14 bases between. The CDR3 is made up of 14 amino acids. CDR3 DNA sequence: TGTGCCAGCAGTCCCTTGGTTGCAGGCTACGAGCAGTACTTC. Amino acids: CASSPLVAGYEQYF.

The chain couples TRBV3-1 to TRBJ2-6, with unresolved D. The V end was cut by 4 bases, the J end by 2 bases, with 21 bases between. Looked up from germline, CDR1 is LGHDT and CDR2 is YNNKEL (reference sequence). CDR3 length: 19 amino acids. The chain's CDR3 is CASSPRRATPSPGANVLTF. CDR3 sequence (DNA): TGTGCCAGCAGCCCACGAAGGGCCACACCCTCCCCTGGGGCCAACGTCCTGACTTTC.

This clonotype was counted only a few times. This chain connects TRBV7-2 to TRBJ2-1, with 9 bases matching TRBD2. CDR3 length: 16 amino acids. The junction had 7 bases not matched to a gene; V was cut back by 2 bases and J by 5 bases. The germline CDR1 and CDR2 sequences are SGHTA and FQGNSA. CDR3 coding DNA: TGTGCCAGCAGCTTACCGGGACTAGCTTACCACAATGAGCAGTTCTTC. It codes for CASSLPGLAYHNEQFF.

The J gene is TRBJ1-2, the V gene TRBV20-1; D gene uncertain. Looked up from germline, CDR1 is DFQATT and CDR2 is SNEGSKA (reference sequence). The CDR3 contains 12 residues. The V end was cut by 3 bases, the J end by 2 bases, with 7 bases between. As DNA, the CDR3 is TGCAGTGCTAGCGTGGAGAACTATGGCTACACCTTC. Its translation: CSASVENYGYTF.

The chain uses TRBV20-1 and TRBJ2-7, with D perhaps TRBD1 (6 bases). The V end lost 6 bases, the J end lost 0 bases, and 18 bases lay between the germline ends. This CDR3 spans 15 amino acids. The germline V gene encodes CDR1 DFQATT and CDR2 SNEGSKA (reference sequence). The CDR3 here is CSAGWGRTASYEQYF. CDR3 coding DNA: TGCAGTGCCGGCTGGGGGCGGACTGCCTCCTACGAGCAGTACTTC.

This clonotype has more than one count but fewer than ten. The V and J genes are TRBV3-1 and TRBJ2-1; TRBD2 agrees at 10 bases. The CDR3 extends over 17 amino acids. With 2 bases clipped from V and 6 bases from J, the junction kept 10 bases outside the gene matches. Germline V gene sequence: CDR1 LGHDT, CDR2 YNNKEL (reference sequence). CDR3 residues: CASSQQSGRVVGNEQFF. The CDR3 coding sequence is TGTGCCAGCAGCCAACAGAGCGGGAGGGTCGTCGGCAATGAGCAGTTCTTC.

In its sample, this clonotype was seen a few times. The chain links TRBV6-5 to TRBJ2-7, with a possible D match to TRBD1 (5 bases). Per germline, CDR1 MNHEY and CDR2 SVGAGI. The CDR3 extends over 16 amino acids. Trimming removed 6 bases from V and 2 bases from J, with 20 bases in between. For the CDR3, the DNA is TGTGCCAGCAGGTCCACTTCAGGGTTTGTGACCTACGAGCAGTACTTC. Its protein product is CASRSTSGFVTYEQYF.